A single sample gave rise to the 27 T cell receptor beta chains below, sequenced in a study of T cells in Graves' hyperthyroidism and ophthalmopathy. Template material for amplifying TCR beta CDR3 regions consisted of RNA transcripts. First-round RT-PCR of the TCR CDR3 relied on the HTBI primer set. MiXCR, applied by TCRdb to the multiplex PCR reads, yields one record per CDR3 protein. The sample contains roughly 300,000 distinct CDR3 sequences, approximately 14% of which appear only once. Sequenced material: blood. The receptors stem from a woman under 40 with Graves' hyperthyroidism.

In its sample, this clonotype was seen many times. The CDR3 region is CASSPPMISEQYF. Written as DNA, the CDR3 is TGTGCCAGCTCACCACCGATGATTAGCGAGCAGTACTTC. The genes are TRBV18 and TRBJ2-7; D is uncertain. Germline V gene sequence: CDR1 KGHSH, CDR2 LQKENI. The CDR3 runs to 13 residues. The germline V and J ends were trimmed by 0 bases and 6 bases, with 9 bases remaining between them.

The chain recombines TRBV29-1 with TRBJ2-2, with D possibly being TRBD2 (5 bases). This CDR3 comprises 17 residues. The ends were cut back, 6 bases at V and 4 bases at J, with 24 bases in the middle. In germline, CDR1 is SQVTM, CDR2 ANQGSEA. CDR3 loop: CSVIIPGERAGTGELFF. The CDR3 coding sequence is TGCAGCGTAATCATCCCCGGAGAGAGGGCGGGCACCGGGGAGCTGTTTTTT.

The CDR3 sequence: CSVPSSYNEQFF. The CDR3 DNA reads as TGCAGCGTTCCAAGCTCCTACAATGAGCAGTTCTTC. This chain links TRBV29-1 with TRBJ2-1; no reliable D call. This CDR3 contains 12 residues. CDR1 SQVTM and CDR2 ANQGSEA come from the germline V gene. Trimming cost V 5 bases and J 0 bases, with 5 bases left between them.

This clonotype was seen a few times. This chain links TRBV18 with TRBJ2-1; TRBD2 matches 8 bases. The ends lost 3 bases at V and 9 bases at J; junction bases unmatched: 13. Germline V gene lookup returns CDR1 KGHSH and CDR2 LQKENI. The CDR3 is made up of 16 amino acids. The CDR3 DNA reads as TGTGCCAGCTCACCTGACGGGGCGGGAGGAGGTCGTGAGCAGTTCTTC. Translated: CASSPDGAGGGREQFF.

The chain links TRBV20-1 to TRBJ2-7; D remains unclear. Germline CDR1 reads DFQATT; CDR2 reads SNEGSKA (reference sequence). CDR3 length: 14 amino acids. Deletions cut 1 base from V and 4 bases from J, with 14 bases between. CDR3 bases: TGCAGTGCTAGAGTAGGCGGCAACGAGTACGAGCAGTACTTC. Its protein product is CSARVGGNEYEQYF.

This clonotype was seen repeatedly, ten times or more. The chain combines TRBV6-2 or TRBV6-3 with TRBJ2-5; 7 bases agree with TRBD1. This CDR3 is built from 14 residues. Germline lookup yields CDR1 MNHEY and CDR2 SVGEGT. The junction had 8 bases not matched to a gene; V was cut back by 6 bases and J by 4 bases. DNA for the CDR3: TGTGCCAGCAGCCAGACAGGGTTGAGAGAGACCCAGTACTTC. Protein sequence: CASSQTGLRETQYF.

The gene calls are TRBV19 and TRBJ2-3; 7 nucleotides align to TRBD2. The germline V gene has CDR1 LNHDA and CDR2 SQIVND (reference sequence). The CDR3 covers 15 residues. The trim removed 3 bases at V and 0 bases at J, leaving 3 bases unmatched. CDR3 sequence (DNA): TGTGCCAGTAGTATCCTGACTAGCAGCACAGATACGCAGTATTTT. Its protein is CASSILTSSTDTQYF.

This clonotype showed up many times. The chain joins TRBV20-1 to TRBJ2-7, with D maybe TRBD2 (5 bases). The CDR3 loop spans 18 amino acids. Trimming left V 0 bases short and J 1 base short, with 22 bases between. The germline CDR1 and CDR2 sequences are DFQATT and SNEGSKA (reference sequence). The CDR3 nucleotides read TGCAGTGCTAGAGATCGAACCCCCGGATTGAGGGTGTCCTACGAGCAGTACTTC. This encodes CSARDRTPGLRVSYEQYF.

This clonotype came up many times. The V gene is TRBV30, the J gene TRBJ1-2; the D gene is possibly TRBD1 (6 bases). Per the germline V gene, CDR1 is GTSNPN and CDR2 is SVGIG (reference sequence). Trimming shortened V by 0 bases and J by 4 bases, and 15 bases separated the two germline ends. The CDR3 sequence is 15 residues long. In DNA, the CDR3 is TGTGCCTGGAGTGTACAGGGCAGGGCCCGCTATGGCTACACCTTC. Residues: CAWSVQGRARYGYTF.

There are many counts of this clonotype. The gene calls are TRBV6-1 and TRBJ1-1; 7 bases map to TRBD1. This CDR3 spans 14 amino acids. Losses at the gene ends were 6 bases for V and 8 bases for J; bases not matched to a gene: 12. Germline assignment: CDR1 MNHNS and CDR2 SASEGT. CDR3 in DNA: TGTGCCAGCAGCCACTGGGGACAGACGAAGGAAGCTTTCTTT. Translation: CASSHWGQTKEAFF.

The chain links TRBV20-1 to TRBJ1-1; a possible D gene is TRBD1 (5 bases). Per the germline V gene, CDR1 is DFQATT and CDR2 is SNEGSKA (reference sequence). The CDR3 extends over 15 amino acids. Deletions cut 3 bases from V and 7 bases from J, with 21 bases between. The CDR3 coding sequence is TGCAGTGCTAGTACCCTGACCCCCAGGGATATTGAAGCTTTCTTT. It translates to CSASTLTPRDIEAFF.

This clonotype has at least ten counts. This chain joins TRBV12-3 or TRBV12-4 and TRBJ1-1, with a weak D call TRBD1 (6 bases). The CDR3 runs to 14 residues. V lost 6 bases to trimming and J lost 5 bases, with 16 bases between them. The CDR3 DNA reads TGTGCCAGCAGCCAAATTATCAGGGGAACTGAAGCTTTCTTT. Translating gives CASSQIIRGTEAFF.

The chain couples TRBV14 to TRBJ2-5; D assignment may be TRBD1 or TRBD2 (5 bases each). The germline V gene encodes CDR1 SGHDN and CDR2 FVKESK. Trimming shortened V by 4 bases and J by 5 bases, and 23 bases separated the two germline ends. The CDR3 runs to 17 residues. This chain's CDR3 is CASSLVTGDPNRETQYF. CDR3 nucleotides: TGTGCCAGCAGCCTAGTTACCGGGGACCCGAACCGGGAGACCCAGTACTTC.

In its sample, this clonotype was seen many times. CDR3 amino acids: CASSIGPGDQPQHF. The CDR3 DNA sequence: TGTGCCAGTAGTATAGGACCGGGAGATCAGCCCCAGCATTTT. This chain joins TRBV19 and TRBJ1-5; D remains unclear. The V end was cut by 1 base, the J end by 5 bases, with 9 bases between. The CDR3 spans 14 residues. The germline CDR1 and CDR2 sequences are LNHDA and SQIVND (reference sequence).

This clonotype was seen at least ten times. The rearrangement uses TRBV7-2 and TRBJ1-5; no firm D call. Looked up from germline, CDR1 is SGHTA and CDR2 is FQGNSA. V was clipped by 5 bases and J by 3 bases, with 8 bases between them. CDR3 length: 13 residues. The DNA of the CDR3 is TGTGCCAGCAGCCCGTCTACCAATCAGCCCCAGCATTTT. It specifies CASSPSTNQPQHF.

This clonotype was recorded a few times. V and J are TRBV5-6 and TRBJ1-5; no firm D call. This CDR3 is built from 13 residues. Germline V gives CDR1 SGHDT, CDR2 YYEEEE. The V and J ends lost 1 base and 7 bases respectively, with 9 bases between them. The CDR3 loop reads CASSLYGGQPQHF. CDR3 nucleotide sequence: TGTGCCAGCAGCTTGTATGGTGGGCAGCCCCAGCATTTT.

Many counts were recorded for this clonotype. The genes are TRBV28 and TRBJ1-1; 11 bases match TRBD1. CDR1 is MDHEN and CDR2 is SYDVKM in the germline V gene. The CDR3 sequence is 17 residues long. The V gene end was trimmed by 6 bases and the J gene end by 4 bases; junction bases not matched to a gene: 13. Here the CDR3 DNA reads TGTGCCAGCAGACCAGCGGGACAGGGGGTCGGAGGCACTGAAGCTTTCTTT. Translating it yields CASRPAGQGVGGTEAFF.

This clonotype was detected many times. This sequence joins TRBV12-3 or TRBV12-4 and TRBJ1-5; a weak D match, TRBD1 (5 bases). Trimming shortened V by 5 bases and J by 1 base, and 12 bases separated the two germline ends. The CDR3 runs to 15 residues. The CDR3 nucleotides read TGTGCCAGCAGTCCAGGGAGGGTGAGCAATCAGCCCCAGCATTTT. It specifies CASSPGRVSNQPQHF.

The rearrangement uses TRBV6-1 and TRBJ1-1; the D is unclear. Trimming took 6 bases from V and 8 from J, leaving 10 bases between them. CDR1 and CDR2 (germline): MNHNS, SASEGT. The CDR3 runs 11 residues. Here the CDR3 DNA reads TGTGCCAGCAGCCTGCCGGAGGAAGCTTTCTTT. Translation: CASSLPEEAFF.

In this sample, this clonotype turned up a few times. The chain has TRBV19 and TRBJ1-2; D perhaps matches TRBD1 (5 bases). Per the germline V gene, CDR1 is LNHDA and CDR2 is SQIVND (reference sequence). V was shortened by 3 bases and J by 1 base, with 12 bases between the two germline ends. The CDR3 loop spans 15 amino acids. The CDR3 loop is CASSIQQGYNYGYTF. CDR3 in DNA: TGTGCCAGTAGTATTCAGCAGGGCTATAACTATGGCTACACCTTC.

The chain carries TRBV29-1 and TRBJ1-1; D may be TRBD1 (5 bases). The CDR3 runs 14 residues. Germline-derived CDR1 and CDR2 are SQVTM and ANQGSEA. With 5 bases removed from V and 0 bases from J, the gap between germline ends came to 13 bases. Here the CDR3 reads CSVCLKGMNTEAFF. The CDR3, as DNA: TGCAGCGTTTGTCTTAAGGGGATGAACACTGAAGCTTTCTTT.

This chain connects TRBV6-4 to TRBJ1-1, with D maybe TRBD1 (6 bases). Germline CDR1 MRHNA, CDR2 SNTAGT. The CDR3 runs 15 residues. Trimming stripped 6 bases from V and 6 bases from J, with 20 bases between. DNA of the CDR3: TGTGCCAGCAGCCCCACCCAGGGAGGGGGGGCTGAAGCTTTCTTT. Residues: CASSPTQGGGAEAFF.

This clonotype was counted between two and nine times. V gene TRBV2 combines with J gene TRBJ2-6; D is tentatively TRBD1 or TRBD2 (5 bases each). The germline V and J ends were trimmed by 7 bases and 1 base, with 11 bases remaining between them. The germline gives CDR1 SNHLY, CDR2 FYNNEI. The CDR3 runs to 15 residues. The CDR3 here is CASTTEGSGANVLTF. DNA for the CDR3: TGTGCCAGCACTACCGAGGGGTCTGGGGCCAACGTCCTGACTTTC.

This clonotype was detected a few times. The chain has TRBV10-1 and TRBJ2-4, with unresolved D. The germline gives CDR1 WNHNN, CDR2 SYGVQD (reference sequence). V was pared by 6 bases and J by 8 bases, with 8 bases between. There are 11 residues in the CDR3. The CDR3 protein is CASSSRYIQYF. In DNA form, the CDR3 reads TGCGCCAGCAGCAGTAGGTACATTCAGTACTTC.

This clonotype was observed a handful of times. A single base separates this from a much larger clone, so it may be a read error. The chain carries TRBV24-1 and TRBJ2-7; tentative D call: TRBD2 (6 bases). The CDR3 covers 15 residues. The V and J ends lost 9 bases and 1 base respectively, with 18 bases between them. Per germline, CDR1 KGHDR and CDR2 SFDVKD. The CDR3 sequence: CATAERPRGSYEQYF. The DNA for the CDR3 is TGTGCCACCGCCGAACGCCCTCGGGGGTCCTACGAGCAGTACTTC.

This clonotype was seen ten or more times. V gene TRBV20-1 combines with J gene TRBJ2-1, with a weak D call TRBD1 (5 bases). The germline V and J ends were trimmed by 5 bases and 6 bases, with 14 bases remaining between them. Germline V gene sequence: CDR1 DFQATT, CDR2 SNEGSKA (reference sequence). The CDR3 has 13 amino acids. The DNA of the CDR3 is TGCAGTGCTGCCCAAGGGGCTGGCAATGAGCAGTTCTTC. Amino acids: CSAAQGAGNEQFF.

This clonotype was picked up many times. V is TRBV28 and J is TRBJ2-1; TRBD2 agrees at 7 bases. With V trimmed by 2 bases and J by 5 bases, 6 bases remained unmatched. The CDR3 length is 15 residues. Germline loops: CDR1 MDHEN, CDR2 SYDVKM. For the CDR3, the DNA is TGTGCCAGCAGTTTAAGTGGGAGGGCCCACAATGAGCAGTTCTTC. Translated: CASSLSGRAHNEQFF.